These 21 T cell receptor beta chains share one sample of origin, sequenced in a study of Ad26.COV2.S vaccination and SARS-CoV-2 variants. Treatment described: 15 to 20 received Ad26.COV2.S at low or high dose, single or two shots; several received placebo; per-sample allocation not given. The investigators took samples on day 63 after the first vaccine or placebo injection. Measured with immunoSEQ multiplex PCR; TCRdb has only the in-frame clones, and not every one. The sample has 350,000 to 500,000 clones, 90% seen once. The specimen was peripheral blood, collected in a trial of Ad26.COV2.S vaccine versus placebo. Receptor source: a person between 18 and 65 years old who received the Ad26.COV2.S COVID-19 vaccine or a placebo.

As for this clone: One end of the junction is discordant with germline, which a read error may explain. The rearrangement joins TRBV7-2 to TRBJ2-1; 7 bases map to TRBD2. The CDR3 is 12 residues long. Germline V CDR1 and CDR2: SGHTA, FQGNSA. The CDR3 spells CASSLADNEQFF. The DNA of the CDR3 is TGTGCCAGCAGCCTAGCGGACAATGAGCAGTTCTTC.

This clone was seen once. V is TRBV11-2 and J is TRBJ2-7, with D possibly being TRBD1 (5 bases). CDR1 and CDR2 from the germline V gene are SGHAT and FQNNGV. The CDR3 loop spans 15 amino acids. Trimming shortened V by 0 bases and J by 0 bases, and 9 bases separated the two germline ends. The CDR3 DNA reads as TGTGCCAGCAGCTTAGACGGTAGGGGCTCCTACGAGCAGTACTTC. Amino acid sequence: CASSLDGRGSYEQYF.

This chain connects TRBV9 to TRBJ2-1; 12 bases agree with TRBD2. The length of the CDR3 is 16 residues. V gave up 4 bases and J gave up 6 bases; unmatched junction bases: 8. Germline assignment: CDR1 SGDLS and CDR2 YYNGEE. DNA for the CDR3: TGTGCCAGCAGCTCCCGGACTAGCGGGATGGGCAATGAGCAGTTCTTC. It codes for CASSSRTSGMGNEQFF.

The V and J genes are TRBV4-2 and TRBJ2-6; 12 nucleotides line up with TRBD1. V lost 1 base to trimming and J lost 1 base; unmatched junction nucleotides: 2. Germline V lookup: CDR1 LGHNA, CDR2 YNFKEQ. This CDR3 has 18 amino acids. The CDR3 DNA reads TGTGCCAGCAGCCAAGTGGGACAGGGGGCGTCTGGGGCCAACGTCCTGACTTTC. Its translation: CASSQVGQGASGANVLTF.

The chain carries TRBV6-4 and TRBJ1-4, with D tentatively TRBD1 (6 bases). Germline values: CDR1 MRHNA, CDR2 SNTAGT. The CDR3 loop spans 16 amino acids. Trimming left V 5 bases short and J 4 bases short, with 17 bases between. CDR3 nucleotide sequence: TGTGCCAGCAGTAAGCCCGGGGGGCGAGGTAATGAAAAACTGTTTTTT. It is translated as CASSKPGGRGNEKLFF.

J is TRBJ2-7 and V is TRBV28, with 15 positions matching TRBD2. The CDR3 has 19 amino acids. CDR1 is MDHEN, CDR2 SYDVKM, per germline. Trimming cost V 5 bases and J 1 base; bases outside gene matches: 12. The CDR3 nucleotides are TGTGCCAGCAGTCCCAACCTTGGGACTAGCGGGAGGACATCCTACGAGCAGTACTTC. This codes for CASSPNLGTSGRTSYEQYF.

The chain employs TRBV15 and TRBJ2-1; 12 bases map to TRBD2. The CDR3 spans 17 residues. J lost 5 bases, V lost 1 base, and 6 bases had no gene match. Germline CDR1 reads LNHNV; CDR2 reads YYDKDF (reference sequence). CDR3 region: CATSRGTSGKGDNEQFF. The DNA of the CDR3 is TGTGCCACCAGCAGAGGGACTAGCGGGAAGGGTGACAATGAGCAGTTCTTC.

As for this clone: One end of the junction does not line up with germline, which may come from a read error. CDR3 sequence: CASSPSGTSFNEQFF. The CDR3 DNA reads TGTGCCAGCTCACCCTCCGGGACATCCTTCAATGAGCAGTTCTTC. The chain links TRBV18 to TRBJ2-1, with a tentative D call TRBD1 (6 bases). Germline assignment: CDR1 KGHSH and CDR2 LQKENI. The CDR3 runs to 15 residues.

This chain connects TRBV7-2 to TRBJ2-3; D gene ambiguous. Trimming cost V 5 bases and J 0 bases, with 9 bases left between them. This CDR3 is 14 amino acids long. CDR1 is SGHTA and CDR2 is FQGNSA in the germline V gene. CDR3 region: CASSQIGSTDTQYF. The CDR3 nucleotides read TGTGCCAGCAGCCAAATAGGTAGCACAGATACGCAGTATTTT. Using reference TRBV7-2 and TRBJ2-3 for the parts outside the CDR3, the full variable domain is GAGVSQSPSNKVTEKGKDVELRCDPISGHTALYWYRQSLGQGLEFLIYFQGNSAPDKSGLPSDRFSAERTGGSVSTLTIQRTQQEDSAVYLCASSQIGSTDTQYFGPGTRLTVL.

The chain is built from TRBV6-2 or TRBV6-3 and TRBJ2-7; no reliable D call. Germline V lookup: CDR1 MNHEY, CDR2 SVGEGT. CDR3 length equals 17 residues. Trimming left V 2 bases short and J 7 bases short, with 24 bases between. Here the CDR3 reads CASSYETFLSQHKEQYF. Written as DNA, the CDR3 is TGTGCCAGCAGTTACGAAACCTTCCTTTCCCAACATAAGGAGCAGTACTTC.

Worth noting for this clone: The same CDR3 arises from other DNA sequences in this sample as well. V gene TRBV9 combines with J gene TRBJ2-7; D could derive from TRBD1 or TRBD2 (6 bases each). V lost 0 bases and J 3 bases, leaving 10 bases between the germline ends. The CDR3 contains 14 residues. Germline V gene data show CDR1 as SGDLS and CDR2 as YYNGEE. CDR3 in DNA: TGTGCCAGCAGCGTAGCCGGAGGGGGCTACGAGCAGTACTTC. It translates to CASSVAGGGYEQYF.

The chain employs TRBV28 and TRBJ1-3; tentative D call: TRBD1 (6 bases). V was trimmed by 6 bases and J by 4 bases, leaving 16 bases between them. The germline gives CDR1 MDHEN, CDR2 SYDVKM. This CDR3 has 15 amino acids. The DNA of the CDR3 is TGTGCCAGCAGCCCGACAGGTCGATCGGGAAACACCATATATTTT. It is translated as CASSPTGRSGNTIYF.

A single count supports this clone. The V call is TRBV11-2, the J call TRBJ2-6; no firm D call. This CDR3 is built from 14 residues. V lost 2 bases to trimming and J lost 4 bases, with 6 bases between them. Germline values: CDR1 SGHAT, CDR2 FQNNGV. The CDR3 loop reads CASSLSAGANVLTF. The CDR3 DNA sequence: TGTGCCAGCAGCTTATCTGCAGGGGCCAACGTCCTGACTTTC.

The chain links TRBV3-1 (or the pseudogene TRBV3-2) to TRBJ2-1; D may correspond to TRBD1 or TRBD2 (5 bases each). The V end lost 4 bases, the J end lost 5 bases, and 12 bases lay between the germline ends. CDR3 length equals 14 residues. Germline V gene data show CDR1 as LGHDT and CDR2 as YNNKEL (reference sequence). CDR3 DNA sequence: TGTGCCAGCAGCCCCTTACTAGGGGACAATGAGCAGTTCTTC. Its protein is CASSPLLGDNEQFF.

The chain joins TRBV5-1 to TRBJ2-2; D remains unclear. V was shortened by 0 bases and J by 1 base, with 10 bases between the two germline ends. CDR1 is SGHRS, CDR2 YFSETQ, per germline. The CDR3 has 16 residues. DNA of the CDR3: TGCGCCAGCAGCTTGGTAGGTGGCAAGAACACCGGGGAGCTGTTTTTT. Its translation: CASSLVGGKNTGELFF.

The chain links TRBV29-1 to TRBJ2-1, with TRBD2 matching over 9 bases. There are 17 residues in the CDR3. After removal of 3 bases from V and 3 bases from J, the junction contained 12 bases not matched to a gene. Germline loops: CDR1 SQVTM, CDR2 ANQGSEA. CDR3 coding DNA: TGCAGCGTTGAGGTCGGTTCGGTAGCGGGGGTCTACAATGAGCAGTTCTTC. This sequence encodes CSVEVGSVAGVYNEQFF.

The chain uses TRBV19 and TRBJ1-1, with D maybe TRBD1 (5 bases). CDR3 length: 13 amino acids. Germline V CDR1 and CDR2: LNHDA, SQIVND (reference sequence). V was cut by 4 bases and J by 1 base, with 7 bases left in between. The CDR3 sequence: CASSRTTNTEAFF. For the CDR3, the DNA is TGTGCCAGTAGTAGGACAACGAACACTGAAGCTTTCTTT.

CDR3 in amino acids: CASSDSFKSGNTIYF. The CDR3 nucleotides are TGTGCCAGCAGTGATTCCTTCAAGTCTGGAAACACCATATATTTT. The rearrangement joins TRBV6-1 to TRBJ1-3; D unresolved. The CDR3 runs 15 residues. The V end was cut by 3 bases, the J end by 1 base, with 10 bases between. From germline, CDR1 is MNHNS and CDR2 SASEGT.

This chain links TRBV19 with TRBJ2-2, with D hard to call. The CDR3 has 16 residues. Between the trimmed V and J ends, which lost 4 bases and 4 bases, there was a span of 16 bases. Looked up from germline, CDR1 is LNHDA and CDR2 is SQIVND (reference sequence). CDR3 in amino acids: CASSRGSLFATGELFF. The CDR3 DNA is TGTGCCAGTAGTAGAGGTAGCTTGTTTGCCACCGGGGAGCTGTTTTTT.

The chain recombines TRBV5-5 with TRBJ2-7; TRBD1 or TRBD2 may be the D gene (5 bases each). Trimming stripped 2 bases from V and 2 bases from J, with 14 bases between. The CDR3 contains 15 residues. Germline CDR1 reads SGHKS; CDR2 reads YYEKEE (reference sequence). CDR3 sequence (DNA): TGTGCCAGCAGCTTAGTCGGGGCTGGACCCTACGAGCAGTACTTC. Protein: CASSLVGAGPYEQYF.

This sequence joins TRBV29-1 and TRBJ2-7; D possibly corresponds to TRBD2 (6 bases). Trimming pared 7 bases from V and 1 base from J, leaving 11 bases between. CDR3 length: 12 amino acids. Germline-derived CDR1 and CDR2 are SQVTM and ANQGSEA. CDR3 loop: CSAREASYEQYF. The CDR3 DNA follows: TGCAGCGCGCGGGAAGCTTCCTACGAGCAGTACTTC.